This record concerns one T cell receptor (beta chain) sequence. This clonotype was seen a handful of times. Its recognized antigen is unknown. Base qualities are missing; no much larger clone stands one base away. These data originate in a study of vaccination and CD4 T cells after COVID-19 (dated by TCRdb to between 2022 and 2023). About the full investigation: Convalescent patients had a positive SARS-CoV-2 result on nasal swab PCR, and of these patients, some 10 had mild disease and one had severe disease. Six males and four females were included in the convalescent cohort, with two Hispanic individuals, seven Caucasians, two Asians and one multiracial person represented. Two doses of either the Pfizer-BioNTech BNT162b2 vaccine (n=8) or the Moderna mRNA-1273 vaccine (n=2) were administered to participants. Post-COVID blood samples from convalescent patients were collected a median of roughly 100 days after diagnosis, with a range of about 35 to 161 days. The time from the second vaccine dose to post-vaccine blood sampling had a median of around 72 days and ranged from roughly 12 to 241 days. For a few convalescent patients, samples were collected at an early post-vaccination timepoint (day 14) as well as at a late post-vaccination timepoint (days 161 to 241). The spike-specific CD4+ TCR repertoire was compared before and after mRNA vaccination in approximately ten COVID-19 convalescent patients and a few infection-naive healthy vaccine recipients. Overall study results and their limits: The median number of SARS-CoV-2-reactive clonotypes rose from 20 to 25 after infection to around 40 after vaccination, but the change was not significant. Among the post-vaccine SARS-CoV-2-reactive clones in convalescent patients, a median around 86% showed up only after vaccination, which suggests vaccine-specific priming. In convalescent patients, nearly all vaccine-specific clones (304 of 307) were found to be mono-reactive for SARS-CoV-2 spike rather than cross-reactive with common cold coronaviruses. The number of convalescent patients in the study was relatively small, and the study did not examine early timepoints following natural infection.

The junction shows trimming of 1 base on V and 5 bases on J, plus 3 bases between the germline ends. The germline V gene (reference sequence) sets CDR1 to SEHNR and CDR2 to FQNEAQ. The CDR3 contains 12 residues, cysteine and phenylalanine counted. CDR3 DNA is the only sequence kept; it has 36 bases, read in frame from the first base. Reading the label with the study, this specimen's time point is: late sampling 161 to 241 days after vaccination in a few convalescent patients. Positive SARS-CoV-2 PCR tests in the convalescent patients dated from March to December 2020, before Alpha, Beta and Delta variants emerged in the United States. Ficoll-Paque Plus gradient centrifugation was used to isolate PBMCs from whole blood, and the isolated PBMCs were then either used fresh or cryopreserved at -140C. Libraries were constructed by PCR. The sequencer was an Illumina iSeq 100. The paper's processing steps were these. Non-productive sequences were filtered out, and CDR3s that did not start with C, did not end with F or W, or were shorter than 7 amino acids were discarded. Levenshtein distances (stringdist) and unrooted phylogenetic trees (ape) in R version 3.6.1 were used to assess CDR3 homology. TCRdb redid the processing of the public reads, applying fastp at Q25 and MiXCR, and retained in-frame beta chains. Duplicate CDR3 protein sequences are folded into a single record with the most common DNA and genes. The V and J calls shown here were made by TCRdb, not taken from the authors' results. The sample data list roughly 31,000 distinct CDR3 sequences, and about 49% of these were observed just once. The ten largest clones capture about 6% of the sample.

The material was CD4+ T cells from blood, obtained about 7 months after SARS-CoV-2 vaccination. This clonotype originated in a human donor who had recovered from COVID-19. The V gene is TRBV7-9 and the J gene is TRBJ1-5; the D gene assignment is ambiguous. The DNA reads TGTGCCAGCAGCTTAGGTGATCAGCCCCAGCATTTT. Its protein reads: CASSLGDQPQHF. Reference TRBV7-9 and TRBJ1-5 genes cover what lies past the CDR3, so the full variable domain is DTGVSQNPRHKITKRGQNVTFRCDPISEHNRLYWYRQTLGQGPEFLTYFQNEAQLEKSRLLSDRFSAERPKGSFSTLEIQRTEQGDSAMYLCASSLGDQPQHFGDGTRLSIL.